Below are 22 T cell receptor beta chains sequenced from a single sample in a study of shared clonotypes between healthy human individuals. Repertoires were generated with immunoSEQ multiplex PCR, while TCRdb's copy carries only in-frame clones and drops some. The data contain approximately 2.5 million clones, more than 85% of them seen just once; the ten biggest clones take up around 0.4%. Sequenced sample: naive CD4+ T cells from PBMCs. The subset here: CD45RA+ positively selected. Source of these receptors: a man younger than 35 in good health. Some clones in this sample may be carry-over from other donors' samples.

The chain employs TRBV2 and TRBJ2-2, with D tentatively TRBD2 (6 bases). The germline gives CDR1 SNHLY, CDR2 FYNNEI. The ends were cut back, 4 bases at V and 1 base at J, with 13 bases in the middle. CDR3 length: 16 amino acids. CDR3 residues: CASSVAGLLNTGELFF. In nucleotides, the CDR3 is TGTGCCAGCAGTGTCGCGGGACTCCTGAACACCGGGGAGCTGTTTTTT.

The chain is built from TRBV6-1 and TRBJ2-7; the match to TRBD2 covers 7 bases. The CDR3 spans 16 residues. J gave up 2 bases and V 4 bases, and 11 bases lay outside the gene matches. From germline, CDR1 is MNHNS and CDR2 SASEGT. The CDR3: CASSGGWGTIAYEQYF. The CDR3, as DNA: TGTGCCAGCAGTGGGGGTTGGGGGACTATAGCCTACGAGCAGTACTTC.

This clone was detected once. The genes are TRBV6-1 and TRBJ2-3, with 12 bases identical to TRBD2. The V segment lost 7 bases and the J segment 4 bases; nucleotides outside the gene matches: 6. The CDR3 is made up of 15 amino acids. CDR1 and CDR2 (germline): MNHNS, SASEGT. DNA of the CDR3: TGTGCCAGCACTAGCGGGAGGGCCTTTGCAGATACGCAGTATTTT. This gives the protein CASTSGRAFADTQYF.

The chain carries TRBV6-1 and TRBJ2-5, with D possibly TRBD1 on 6 matching bases. The V and J ends lost 1 base and 4 bases respectively, with 13 bases between them. Germline CDR1 reads MNHNS; CDR2 reads SASEGT. The CDR3 consists of 15 residues. The CDR3 sequence is CASSEVRQELETQYF. For the CDR3, the DNA is TGTGCCAGCAGTGAAGTCAGACAGGAGTTAGAGACCCAGTACTTC.

The chain links TRBV28 to TRBJ2-1; D may be TRBD2 (5 bases). This CDR3 spans 17 amino acids. Trimming took off 3 bases at V and 3 bases at J, with 18 bases between the two ends. CDR1 and CDR2 from the germline V gene are MDHEN and SYDVKM. CDR3 residues: CASSFSPLQRGYNEQFF. The CDR3 bases are TGTGCCAGCAGTTTTTCTCCACTTCAACGGGGCTACAATGAGCAGTTCTTC.

The CDR3 protein is CASSLEDLGLAGVSYEQYF. As DNA, the CDR3 is TGTGCCAGCAGCTTAGAAGATCTGGGACTAGCGGGTGTCTCCTACGAGCAGTACTTC. The rearrangement uses TRBV7-2 and TRBJ2-7; TRBD2 matches 12 bases. The CDR3 runs to 19 residues. V shed 1 base and J 0 bases; nucleotides not matched to a gene: 10. Germline CDR1 reads SGHTA; CDR2 reads FQGNSA.

Points on this clone: The same CDR3 can be traced to other DNA sequences in this sample. The genes are TRBV7-6 and TRBJ2-5; TRBD1 agrees at 7 bases. After removal of 5 bases from V and 1 base from J, the junction contained 4 bases not matched to a gene. Germline CDR1 and CDR2: SGHVS and FNYEAQ. The CDR3 covers 14 residues. The DNA of the CDR3 is TGTGCCAGCAGCCTACAGGGGACCCAAGAGACCCAGTACTTC. Translation: CASSLQGTQETQYF.

This chain uses TRBV28 with TRBJ2-7; weak D call: TRBD2 (6 bases). The CDR3 totals 16 residues. Germline loops: CDR1 MDHEN, CDR2 SYDVKM. V gave up 5 bases and J gave up 4 bases, with 21 bases separating them. Here the CDR3 DNA reads TGTGCCAGCAGTCCCCTCCGTACCAGCGGGTTATACGAGCAGTACTTC. It codes for CASSPLRTSGLYEQYF.

With respect to this clone: Other DNA sequences in the same sample also yield this CDR3. V gene TRBV5-1 combines with J gene TRBJ2-7; 7 bases line up with TRBD1. V was pared by 0 bases and J by 6 bases, with 3 bases of the junction left unmatched. Germline V gives CDR1 SGHRS, CDR2 YFSETQ. This CDR3 has 13 residues. CDR3 nucleotides: TGCGCCAGCAGCTTGGACAGGGGAAGCGAGCAGTACTTC. It encodes CASSLDRGSEQYF.

A note on this clone: Other DNA variants within this sample encode the same CDR3. V and J are TRBV19 and TRBJ1-2; a weak D match, TRBD1 (5 bases). CDR1 and CDR2 (germline): LNHDA, SQIVND (reference sequence). The V end lost 3 bases, the J end lost 3 bases, and 8 bases lay between the germline ends. CDR3 length equals 13 residues. CDR3 amino acids: CASSIGTDYGYTF. Written as DNA, the CDR3 is TGTGCCAGTAGTATCGGGACGGACTATGGCTACACCTTC. The full variable domain, in which reference TRBV19 and TRBJ1-2 provide the parts outside the CDR3, is DGGITQSPKYLFRKEGQNVTLSCEQNLNHDAMYWYRQDPGQGLRLIYYSQIVNDFQKGDIAEGYSVSREKKESFPLTVTSAQKNPTAFYLCASSIGTDYGYTFGSGTRLTVV.

The chain has TRBV5-1 and TRBJ2-2; tentatively, D is TRBD1 or TRBD2 (6 bases each). V was trimmed by 4 bases and J by 7 bases, leaving 11 bases between them. The CDR3 extends over 13 amino acids. From germline, CDR1 is SGHRS and CDR2 YFSETQ. The CDR3 spells CASSTGGRGELFF. In DNA form, the CDR3 reads TGCGCCAGCAGCACCGGGGGCCGCGGGGAGCTGTTTTTT.

The gene calls are TRBV29-1 and TRBJ2-7; tentatively, D is TRBD1 (6 bases). V dropped 7 bases and J dropped 7 bases, with 20 bases sitting between them. The CDR3 covers 13 residues. Germline V lookup: CDR1 SQVTM, CDR2 ANQGSEA. The CDR3 here is CSGKLDRVGEQYF. CDR3 sequence (DNA): TGCAGCGGGAAATTGGACAGAGTGGGGGAGCAGTACTTC.

The V call is TRBV6-5, the J call TRBJ2-1, with 8 bases that match TRBD2. This CDR3 spans 16 amino acids. Germline V lookup: CDR1 MNHEY, CDR2 SVGAGI. V was pared by 2 bases and J by 2 bases, with 5 bases of the junction left unmatched. CDR3 nucleotide sequence: TGTGCCAGCAGTTACACCGGGACTAGAACCTACAATGAGCAGTTCTTC. It specifies CASSYTGTRTYNEQFF.

The genes are TRBV9 and TRBJ2-2; possibly TRBD2 for D (5 bases). Germline V gives CDR1 SGDLS, CDR2 YYNGEE. V was trimmed by 0 bases and J by 5 bases, leaving 8 bases between them. The CDR3 spans 14 residues. CDR3 sequence: CASSVGLATGELFF. In DNA form, the CDR3 reads TGTGCCAGCAGCGTAGGCCTAGCAACCGGGGAGCTGTTTTTT. Looking up the rest from reference TRBV9 and TRBJ2-2 gives the full variable domain: DSGVTQTPKHLITATGQRVTLRCSPRSGDLSVYWYQQSLDQGLQFLIQYYNGEERAKGNILERFSAQQFPDLHSELNLSSLELGDSALYFCASSVGLATGELFFGEGSRLTVL.

About this clone itself: Other DNA sequences of this sample code for an identical CDR3. The rearrangement uses TRBV9 and TRBJ1-4; tentative D call: TRBD1 (6 bases). The V gene's germline CDR1 is SGDLS and CDR2 YYNGEE. This CDR3 comprises 15 residues. With 1 base removed from V and 2 bases from J, the gap between germline ends came to 9 bases. CDR3 protein: CASSVTGRTNEKLFF. The CDR3, as DNA: TGTGCCAGCAGCGTAACAGGGAGGACTAATGAAAAACTGTTTTTT.

The table lists this clone with a count of one. The chain is built from TRBV7-2 and TRBJ2-1; D not certain. The CDR3 contains 15 residues. Germline assignment: CDR1 SGHTA and CDR2 FQGNSA. V lost 0 bases and J lost 0, with 6 bases in between. DNA of the CDR3: TGTGCCAGCAGCTTAGCTGGCATCTCCTACAATGAGCAGTTCTTC. Its translation: CASSLAGISYNEQFF.

The CDR3 region has the DNA TGCGCCAGCAGCGCCACTGGGGTGCCCGAGACCCAGTACTTC. It encodes CASSATGVPETQYF. This chain uses TRBV5-1 with TRBJ2-5; D uncertain. Germline values: CDR1 SGHRS, CDR2 YFSETQ. The CDR3 sequence is 14 residues long. Trimming shortened V by 4 bases and J by 5 bases, and 15 bases separated the two germline ends.

The CDR3 region has the DNA TGTGCCAGTACCCTTAGGGGGGGTGGAGTAGGGCAGTTCTTC. Amino acid sequence: CASTLRGGGVGQFF. The chain carries TRBV19 and TRBJ2-1; a weak D match, TRBD2 (7 bases). Germline V gene sequence: CDR1 LNHDA, CDR2 SQIVND (reference sequence). The CDR3 length is 14 residues. Trimming removed 7 bases from V and 12 bases from J, with 22 bases in between.

The rearrangement uses TRBV5-8 and TRBJ1-5, with 8 nucleotides matching TRBD1. Unmatched junction bases numbered 4, after V lost 2 bases and J lost 6 bases. CDR3 length: 14 residues. Germline values: CDR1 SGHTS, CDR2 YDEGEE. The chain's CDR3 is CASSFRTGSQPQHF. The CDR3 region has the DNA TGTGCCAGCAGCTTCAGGACAGGGAGTCAGCCCCAGCATTTT.

The chain carries TRBV6-5 and TRBJ2-7, with D possibly TRBD2 on 5 matching bases. This CDR3 region has 14 residues. CDR1 is MNHEY and CDR2 is SVGAGI in the germline V gene. The V gene lost 6 bases and the J gene lost 0 bases, with 12 bases spanning the gap. CDR3 in amino acids: CASRGLRSSYEQYF. The CDR3 DNA reads as TGTGCCAGCAGAGGACTCAGGAGCTCCTACGAGCAGTACTTC.

The chain links TRBV6-1 to TRBJ1-6; 7 bases map to TRBD1. This CDR3 comprises 15 residues. Germline assignment: CDR1 MNHNS and CDR2 SASEGT. The V gene end was trimmed by 10 bases and the J gene end by 8 bases; junction bases not matched to a gene: 14. The CDR3 sequence is CATNPRGGFYSPLHF. In nucleotides, the CDR3 is TGTGCCACCAACCCTCGAGGGGGCTTCTATTCACCCCTCCACTTT.

This clone is a singleton in its sample. The chain employs TRBV11-2 and TRBJ2-1; 11 bases are shared with TRBD2. With V trimmed by 5 bases and J by 0 bases, 6 bases remained unmatched. The CDR3 length is 17 residues. The germline gives CDR1 SGHAT, CDR2 FQNNGV. CDR3 protein: CASSQGLAVSSYNEQFF. In DNA, the CDR3 is TGTGCCAGCAGCCAGGGACTAGCGGTAAGCTCCTACAATGAGCAGTTCTTC.